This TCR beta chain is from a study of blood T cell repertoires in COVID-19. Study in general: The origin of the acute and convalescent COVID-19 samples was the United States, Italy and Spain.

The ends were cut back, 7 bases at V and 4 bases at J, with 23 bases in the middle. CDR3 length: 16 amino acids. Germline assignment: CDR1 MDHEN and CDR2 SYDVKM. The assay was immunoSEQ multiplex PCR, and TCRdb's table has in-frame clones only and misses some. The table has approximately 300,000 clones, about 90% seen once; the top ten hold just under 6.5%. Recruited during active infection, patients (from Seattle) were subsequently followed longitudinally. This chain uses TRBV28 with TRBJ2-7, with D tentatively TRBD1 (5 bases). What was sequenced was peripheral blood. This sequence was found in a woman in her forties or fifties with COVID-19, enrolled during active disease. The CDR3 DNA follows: TGTGCCAGCACCCGAAATCAGGGCCGCTCGACGTACGAGCAGTACTTC. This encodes CASTRNQGRSTYEQYF.